This entry is about one T cell receptor beta chain. V was clipped by 2 bases and J by 0 bases; unmatched bases: 12. CDR1 MDHEN and CDR2 SYDVKM come from the germline V gene. This CDR3 region has 20 residues. These data belong to a study of blood T cells in healthy people across ages. Primers used in a second PCR of about 7 to 11 cycles were a sample-barcoded 5' primer and a J-beta primer mix. Sequencing yielded, for each sample, at least 3 million paired-end reads carrying CDR3. TCRdb re-called the 5' RACE reads through MiXCR, storing one row per CDR3 protein. In the table there are over 1.5 million distinct CDR3 sequences, roughly 49% of which are singletons. A minimum of 5.5 micrograms of total RNA was extracted per sample.

The source is a woman between 40 and 55 years old in good health. The rearrangement uses TRBV28 and TRBJ2-1; 11 nucleotides match TRBD2. Input material: blood. The CDR3 sequence: CASSLGIAGGRKSSYNEQFF. The CDR3 region has the DNA TGTGCCAGCAGTTTAGGTATAGCGGGGGGGCGAAAGAGCTCCTACAATGAGCAGTTCTTC.